Listed below are T cell receptor beta chains from one sample, sequenced in a study of T cells in Graves' hyperthyroidism and ophthalmopathy. TCRdb itself ran the multiplex PCR reads through MiXCR, one entry per CDR3 protein. Among hundreds of thousands of distinct CDR3 sequences listed, 15% to 20% were seen once. Input material: blood. The receptors originated from a woman aged 50 to 65 with Graves' hyperthyroidism that later progressed to Graves' ophthalmopathy. Both conserved end residues are part of each CDR3. Each record gives: CDR3 length, clone size, J gene, V gene, D gene, CDR3 protein, CDR3 DNA. D genes are given only for firm matches. Not every row has a clone size; where given, it reads once, few, many or a size class.

12 | many | TRBJ1-5 | TRBV20-1 | NA | CSARRSNQPQHF | TGCAGTGCTAGACGGAGCAATCAGCCCCAGCATTTT
15 | NA | TRBJ1-6 | TRBV12-3/TRBV12-4 | TRBD1 | CASMERGQSNSPLHF | TGTGCCAGCATGGAACGGGGACAGTCTAATTCACCCCTCCACTTT
15 | many | TRBJ1-1 | TRBV7-9 | NA | CASSSAYEGNTEAFF | TGTGCCAGCAGCTCCGCATACGAAGGGAACACTGAAGCTTTCTTT
15 | NA | TRBJ2-7 | TRBV11-2 | NA | CASSYRQIPAYEQYF | TGTGCCAGCAGCTACCGACAAATTCCAGCCTACGAGCAGTACTTC
14 | NA | TRBJ1-5 | TRBV6-2/TRBV6-3 | NA | CASAGRGAGQPQHF | TGTGCCAGTGCCGGGCGGGGCGCGGGTCAGCCCCAGCATTTT
14 | NA | TRBJ1-1 | TRBV6-1 | NA | CASTPVWENTEAFF | TGTGCCAGCACCCCCGTTTGGGAGAACACTGAAGCTTTCTTT
16 | NA | TRBJ2-2 | TRBV3-1 | TRBD1 | CASSPARGPNTGELFF | TGTGCCAGCAGCCCTGCAAGGGGGCCGAACACCGGGGAGCTGTTTTTT
14 | few | TRBJ1-1 | TRBV18 | NA | CASSPPSGGTEAFF | TGTGCCAGCTCACCACCGTCCGGGGGGACTGAAGCTTTCTTT
15 | many | TRBJ1-1 | TRBV7-3 | NA | CASSLGGLMNTEAFF | TGTGCCAGCAGCTTAGGGGGGCTAATGAACACTGAAGCTTTCTTT
15 | NA | TRBJ2-5 | TRBV5-1 | TRBD2 | CASRLAGNPQETQYF | TGCGCCAGCAGGTTAGCGGGGAACCCCCAAGAGACCCAGTACTTC
16 | few | TRBJ1-3 | TRBV19 | TRBD1 | CASSTPGQGAGNTIYF | TGTGCCAGTAGTACCCCGGGACAGGGGGCAGGAAACACCATATATTTT
13 | many | TRBJ2-1 | TRBV5-1 | NA | CASSRQGRGEQFF | TGCGCCAGCAGCCGACAGGGGAGGGGTGAGCAGTTCTTC
12 | NA | TRBJ1-6 | TRBV19 | NA | CASSILDSPLHF | TGTGCCAGTAGTATACTGGATTCACCCCTCCACTTT
12 | many | TRBJ1-5 | TRBV6-1 | NA | CAGREGNQPQHF | TGTGCCGGTCGGGAGGGCAATCAGCCCCAGCATTTT
14 | few | TRBJ1-2 | TRBV6-2/TRBV6-3 | NA | CASSYDGENYGYTF | TGTGCCAGCAGTTACGATGGAGAGAACTATGGCTACACCTTC
17 | few | TRBJ1-5 | TRBV20-1 | TRBD1 | CSARPLDRSHSNQPQHF | TGCAGTGCTAGACCCCTGGACAGGTCCCATAGCAATCAGCCCCAGCATTTT
14 | NA | TRBJ1-2 | TRBV28 | TRBD1 | CASRQTGGAVGYTF | TGTGCCAGCAGACAAACAGGGGGCGCGGTTGGCTACACCTTC
18 | few | TRBJ1-4 | TRBV12-3/TRBV12-4 | NA | CASSPSPDSGSPNEKLFF | TGTGCCAGCAGTCCCTCCCCGGACAGCGGTTCACCGAATGAAAAACTGTTTTTT
17 | many | TRBJ1-1 | TRBV7-3 | NA | CASSLGNNRARNTEAFF | TGTGCCAGCAGCTTAGGTAATAACAGGGCCAGGAACACTGAAGCTTTCTTT
15 | once | TRBJ1-2 | TRBV4-2 | TRBD1 | CASSSDRAGSYGYTF | TGTGCCAGCAGTTCAGACAGGGCCGGGAGCTATGGCTACACCTTC
14 | few | TRBJ1-4 | TRBV7-2 | NA | CASSPRTGGEKLFF | TGTGCCAGCAGCCCTCGGACGGGGGGGGAAAAACTGTTTTTT
12 | NA | TRBJ2-1 | TRBV24-1 | NA | CATSGPRNAQFF | TGTGCCACCAGTGGCCCAAGAAATGCGCAGTTCTTC
14 | few | TRBJ2-7 | TRBV12-3/TRBV12-4 | TRBD2 | CASRGSGDPREQYF | TGTGCCAGCAGGGGTAGCGGGGACCCTAGGGAGCAGTACTTC
13 | few | TRBJ1-5 | TRBV20-1 | NA | CSARDFPDQPQHF | TGCAGTGCTAGAGATTTTCCGGATCAGCCCCAGCATTTT
13 | many | TRBJ2-7 | TRBV12-3/TRBV12-4 | TRBD1 | CASRPGQEDEQYF | TGTGCCAGCAGACCTGGACAGGAGGACGAGCAGTACTTC
12 | NA | TRBJ2-2 | TRBV6-1 | NA | CAGNRVPGELFF | TGTGCCGGAAACAGGGTTCCCGGGGAGCTGTTTTTT
16 | few | TRBJ2-2 | TRBV20-1 | TRBD2 | CSARDRSGENTGELFF | TGCAGTGCTAGAGATCGAAGCGGGGAAAACACCGGGGAGCTGTTTTTT
16 | many | TRBJ1-1 | TRBV5-1 | NA | CASSLAPQEGNTEAFF | TGCGCCAGCAGCTTGGCCCCCCAAGAGGGAAACACTGAAGCTTTCTTT
13 | few | TRBJ1-5 | TRBV19 | NA | CASRRARNQPQHF | TGTGCCAGTCGTCGGGCCCGCAATCAGCCCCAGCATTTT
15 | NA | TRBJ1-4 | TRBV6-2/TRBV6-3 | TRBD1 | CASSDPQGDYEKLFF | TGTGCCAGCAGTGACCCGCAGGGGGACTATGAAAAACTGTTTTTT
14 | many | TRBJ1-1 | TRBV5-1 | TRBD1 | CASSAGQQVTEAFF | TGCGCCAGCAGCGCGGGACAGCAGGTAACTGAAGCTTTCTTT
15 | many | TRBJ2-3 | TRBV18 | NA | CASSPREASTDTQYF | TGTGCCAGCTCACCACGAGAAGCGAGCACAGATACGCAGTATTTT
15 | many | TRBJ1-2 | TRBV15 | NA | CATSSPRGANYGYTF | TGTGCCACCAGCTCACCTAGGGGAGCTAACTATGGCTACACCTTC
13 | NA | TRBJ2-7 | TRBV6-2/TRBV6-3 | TRBD1 | CASSDGTGFEQYF | TGTGCCAGCAGTGACGGGACAGGGTTCGAGCAGTACTTC
16 | NA | TRBJ2-5 | TRBV13 | TRBD2 | CASSSRGLAEKETQYF | TGTGCCAGCAGCTCGAGGGGACTAGCGGAGAAAGAGACCCAGTACTTC
13 | NA | TRBJ1-1 | TRBV6-1 | NA | CASTNKRGTEAFF | TGTGCCAGCACCAATAAGAGGGGGACTGAAGCTTTCTTT